The source of this T cell receptor beta chain is a study of T cell repertoires in cytomegalovirus infection. The wider study: Both CMV infection and a matching HLA type were indicated by public TCR beta signatures.

General observations from the study: HLA-C-restricted, CMV-specific TCR beta clonotypes were dominant ex vivo. Summed frequency of public TCR beta families distinguished CMV carriers with the relevant HLA.

The CDR3 has 13 amino acids. CDR1 and CDR2 (germline): MNHGY, SAAAGT. Trimming removed 0 bases at V and 13 bases at J, with 15 bases between. This clonotype was picked up a small number of times. The antigen is unknown. TCRdb analysed the reads with MiXCR anew, one entry per CDR3 protein. The sample consists of some 920,000 distinct CDR3 sequences, under 40% of them appearing once. The source material was cultured CD8+ T cells from PBMCs, sampled from culture after CMV antigen stimulation. The rearrangement joins TRBV6-8 to TRBJ2-5; possibly TRBD2 for D (5 bases). The clonotype comes from a human donor in good health (CMV status not recorded). Some clones in this sample may be carry-over from other donors' samples. This chain's CDR3 is CASSYSGRSSLYF. CDR3 bases: TGTGCCAGCAGTTACTCTGGTCGGTCTAGCTTGTACTTC.